This T cell receptor beta chain was obtained from a study of regulatory T cells in long-lasting Graves disease. Study context: Over 5 years of antithyroid drugs with positive TSH receptor antibodies was taken to mean persistent Graves' disease.

HTBI primers from iRepertoire and Arm-PCR of CDR3 regions yielded the TCR beta libraries. A single record per CDR3 protein comes from TCRdb applying MiXCR to the multiplex PCR reads. The table records about 430,000 distinct CDR3 sequences, approximately 22% of them present only once. CDR1 SNHLY and CDR2 FYNNEI come from the germline V gene. V shed 7 bases and J shed 4 bases, with 18 bases lying between them. CDR3 length equals 15 residues. Time point noted: persistent/refractory GD, antithyroid drugs over 5 years with positive TRAb. RNA extracted from PBMCs served as the sequencing template. V is TRBV2 and J is TRBJ2-3; D possibly corresponds to TRBD1 (6 bases). The TCR originated in a female donor with Graves disease. The sequenced sample was peripheral blood mononuclear cells (PBMCs), obtained when the disease was refractory, from a patient treated with antithyroid drugs. The CDR3 sequence: CASNSRDKPPDTQYF. The CDR3 nucleotides are TGTGCCAGCAATTCCCGGGACAAACCGCCAGATACGCAGTATTTT. Together with reference TRBV2 and TRBJ2-3, the CDR3 gives the full variable domain: EPEVTQTPSHQVTQMGQEVILRCVPISNHLYFYWYRQILGQKVEFLVSFYNNEISEKSEIFDDQFSVERPDGSNFTLKIRSTKLEDSAMYFCASNSRDKPPDTQYFGPGTRLTVL.